Shown below are 20 T cell receptor beta chains from a single sample sequenced in a study of beta chain features in type 1 diabetes. The entirety of the isolated RNA underwent reverse transcription, so expressed TCRB transcripts were sequenced. Sequencing was performed with immunoSEQ multiplex PCR; in TCRdb, only in-frame clones are kept and a portion is missing. The sample lists about 320,000 clones; 14% were seen once. The sequencing sample was made of central memory CD4+ T cells from blood. The source is a young man in good health.

The J gene is TRBJ2-3, the V gene TRBV4-3; TRBD2 aligns across 7 bases. Trimming took 4 bases from V and 0 from J; bases not matched to a gene: 10. The CDR3 has 17 residues. Germline values: CDR1 LGHNA, CDR2 YSLEER. The CDR3 DNA follows: TGCGCCAGCAGCCGAGCGGGGCGCCAACGGAGCACAGATACGCAGTATTTT. Translated: CASSRAGRQRSTDTQYF.

V is TRBV10-2 and J is TRBJ1-6; 9 bases agree with TRBD1. CDR1 WSHSY and CDR2 SAAADI come from the germline V gene. This CDR3 has 15 amino acids. With V trimmed by 4 bases and J by 9 bases, 7 bases remained unmatched. CDR3 sequence reads: CASSAGQGLGSPLHF. CDR3 DNA sequence: TGCGCCAGCAGTGCGGGACAGGGTTTGGGTTCACCCCTCCACTTT.

This clone appeared a few times. V is TRBV19 and J is TRBJ1-6, with 7 bases identical to TRBD1. Per germline, CDR1 LNHDA and CDR2 SQIVND (reference sequence). There are 15 residues in the CDR3. J was trimmed by 7 bases and V by 4 bases; bases with no gene match: 7. CDR3 region: CASSSSGQQNSPLHF. The CDR3 region has the DNA TGTGCCAGTAGTAGCTCGGGACAGCAAAATTCACCCCTCCACTTT. The whole variable domain, filled in from reference TRBV19 and TRBJ1-6, reads DGGITQSPKYLFRKEGQNVTLSCEQNLNHDAMYWYRQDPGQGLRLIYYSQIVNDFQKGDIAEGYSVSREKKESFPLTVTSAQKNPTAFYLCASSSSGQQNSPLHFGNGTRLTVT.

The rearrangement joins TRBV19 to TRBJ1-1, with D possibly matching TRBD1 (5 bases). Looked up from germline, CDR1 is LNHDA and CDR2 is SQIVND (reference sequence). The CDR3 sequence is 17 residues long. V was clipped by 10 bases and J by 2 bases, with 26 bases between them. CDR3 DNA sequence: TGTGCCACGAGCAAGGGGTATGGAGCCTTGAGAAACACTGAAGCTTTCTTT. Protein sequence: CATSKGYGALRNTEAFF.

The chain links TRBV7-9 to TRBJ1-1, with no clear D. From germline, CDR1 is SEHNR and CDR2 FQNEAQ (reference sequence). This CDR3 has 13 amino acids. Deletions cut 8 bases from V and 2 bases from J, with 12 bases between. The CDR3 region has the DNA TGTGCCAGCGACTACGGTACTAACACTGAAGCTTTCTTT. Encoded protein: CASDYGTNTEAFF.

The gene calls are TRBV5-1 and TRBJ1-1; TRBD1 matches at 12 bases. The CDR3 runs 19 residues. Germline V CDR1 and CDR2: SGHRS, YFSETQ. After removal of 1 base from V and 0 bases from J, the junction contained 10 bases not matched to a gene. Here the CDR3 DNA reads TGCGCCAGCAGCTTGACCGGGACAGGGGGCAACAGGATGAACACTGAAGCTTTCTTT. Translation gives CASSLTGTGGNRMNTEAFF.

The CDR3 coding sequence is TGTGCCAGCAGCTTGGCCGTCAGCCCCAACTATGGCTACACCTTC. Translation gives CASSLAVSPNYGYTF. The chain employs TRBV5-5 and TRBJ1-2, with D unclear. Trimming pared 0 bases from V and 2 bases from J, leaving 11 bases between. CDR1 and CDR2 from the germline V gene are SGHKS and YYEKEE (reference sequence). The CDR3 length is 15 residues.

This clone was recorded a few times. The rearrangement links TRBV10-3 to TRBJ2-2, with 15 nucleotides matching TRBD2. Germline lookup yields CDR1 ENHRY and CDR2 SYGVKD. This CDR3 is 17 amino acids long. The trim removed 6 bases at V and 4 bases at J, leaving 6 bases unmatched. This CDR3 reads CAIRGTSGRSGTGELFF. In DNA form, the CDR3 reads TGTGCCATCAGGGGGACTAGCGGGAGGAGCGGCACCGGGGAGCTGTTTTTT.

This clone has only a few counts. The CDR3 DNA sequence: TGTGCCAGCAGCATTGAACTAGGGAACAATGAGCAGTTCTTC. Encoded protein: CASSIELGNNEQFF. This chain connects TRBV5-4 to TRBJ2-1, with a weak D call TRBD2 (5 bases). Germline assignment: CDR1 SGHNT and CDR2 YYREEE (reference sequence). This CDR3 has 14 residues. V was cut by 4 bases and J by 5 bases, with 13 bases left in between.

This chain uses TRBV5-5 with TRBJ2-1; TRBD1 matches 7 bases. Germline V gives CDR1 SGHKS, CDR2 YYEKEE (reference sequence). CDR3 length: 14 residues. V trimming: 4 bases; J trimming: 4 bases; junction bases outside the gene matches: 5. CDR3 residues: CASSPDRAYNEQFF. The CDR3 DNA follows: TGTGCCAGCAGCCCCGACAGGGCGTACAATGAGCAGTTCTTC.

A few counts support this clone. The gene calls are TRBV5-1 and TRBJ1-6; D is ambiguous. Per the germline V gene, CDR1 is SGHRS and CDR2 is YFSETQ. The V gene lost 5 bases and the J gene lost 6 bases, with 12 bases spanning the gap. CDR3 length equals 14 residues. The CDR3 bases are TGCGCCAGCAGTCCTGGCGAGATTAATTCACCCCTCCACTTT. It specifies CASSPGEINSPLHF.

There are a few counts of this clone. The genes are TRBV2 and TRBJ2-1; D is possibly TRBD2 (7 bases). The CDR3 is 15 amino acids. Germline V gene sequence: CDR1 SNHLY, CDR2 FYNNEI. Trimming removed 4 bases at V and 6 bases at J, with 16 bases between. In DNA, the CDR3 is TGTGCCAGCAGTGCCCGGGGGCGGGAGCTCAATGAGCAGTTCTTC. Its translation: CASSARGRELNEQFF.

As for this clone: One end of the junction fails to match germline, which may point to a read error. The V gene is TRBV10-3, the J gene TRBJ2-5; perhaps D is TRBD1 or TRBD2 (5 bases each). The length of the CDR3 is 14 residues. Germline loops: CDR1 ENHRY, CDR2 SYGVKD. CDR3 protein: CASSYRGTQETQYF. Here the CDR3 DNA reads TGTGCCAGCAGTTACCGAGGGACCCAAGAGACCCAGTACTTC.

This clone showed up just a few times. The chain links TRBV23-1 to TRBJ2-5, with 10 positions matching TRBD1. With the DNA end fitting TRBJ2-7 better, the J assignment may be wrong. TRBV23-1 is an ORF for which the function is uncertain. The CDR3 extends over 16 amino acids. CDR3 protein: CASSQPPGQGTYEQYF. The CDR3 DNA reads TGCGCCAGCAGTCAACCACCGGGACAGGGGACGTACGAGCAGTACTTC.

J is TRBJ1-2 and V is TRBV4-3, with no clear D. Trimming stripped 0 bases from V and 8 bases from J, with 16 bases between. This CDR3 is built from 15 residues. The germline V gene encodes CDR1 LGHNA and CDR2 YSLEER. The CDR3 DNA follows: TGCGCCAGCAGCCAAGAGTTGGACCCGGCGGTCGGCTACACCTTC. Protein sequence: CASSQELDPAVGYTF.

This rearrangement joins TRBV15 to TRBJ2-4; D is unresolved. This CDR3 is 18 amino acids long. CDR1 and CDR2 from the germline V gene are LNHNV and YYDKDF (reference sequence). V lost 2 bases and J lost 0, with 17 bases in between. CDR3: CATSRKGSWVVAKNIQYF. The CDR3 DNA reads TGTGCCACCAGCAGAAAAGGGTCGTGGGTGGTAGCCAAAAACATTCAGTACTTC.

In this sample, this clone turned up many times. The chain has TRBV5-1 and TRBJ2-5; D perhaps matches TRBD2 (6 bases). Germline V CDR1 and CDR2: SGHRS, YFSETQ. The CDR3 runs 15 residues. The V and J ends lost 4 bases and 3 bases respectively, with 16 bases between them. The CDR3 DNA reads TGCGCCAGCAGCCGTACTAGCAGAAGTAAAGAGACCCAGTACTTC. It encodes CASSRTSRSKETQYF.

This clone was seen a few times. The chain employs TRBV4-3 and TRBJ2-6; 11 nucleotides match TRBD1. This CDR3 has 21 residues. The trim removed 0 bases at V and 1 base at J, leaving 11 bases unmatched. The germline gives CDR1 LGHNA, CDR2 YSLEER. The CDR3 is CASSQDHYVGQGASGANVLTF. The CDR3 DNA reads TGCGCCAGCAGCCAAGATCACTATGTCGGACAGGGGGCATCTGGGGCCAACGTCCTGACTTTC.

This clone was counted a few times. This chain connects TRBV18 to TRBJ1-5, with TRBD1 as a possible D gene (6 bases). V lost 2 bases and J 7 bases, leaving 12 bases between the germline ends. The germline V gene has CDR1 KGHSH and CDR2 LQKENI. CDR3 length: 14 amino acids. The CDR3 coding sequence is TGTGCCAGCTCACCAGACAGGTGGGAACAGCCCCAGCATTTT. Amino acid sequence: CASSPDRWEQPQHF.

CDR3 in DNA: TGTGCCAGTAGCCGGACATCTCTGGCTAACTATGGCTACACCTTC. This encodes CASSRTSLANYGYTF. The chain combines TRBV19 with TRBJ1-2, with a weak D call TRBD1 (5 bases). The CDR3 extends over 15 amino acids. Germline V gene lookup returns CDR1 LNHDA and CDR2 SQIVND (reference sequence). Trimming stripped 6 bases from V and 0 bases from J, with 14 bases between.